This TCR beta chain was sequenced during a study of T-cell reconstitution after alpha-beta-depleted transplantation in children (dated by TCRdb to 2016 to 2017). Turning to the overall study: The study quantitatively tracked T-cell immune reconstitution after TCRalphabeta/CD19-depleted allogeneic hematopoietic cell transplantation in children using TCR repertoire profiling.

The library was obtained by PCR. The run used an Illumina HiSeq 2500. To normalize quantification of the TCRbeta repertoire, the TCR libraries were built with molecular barcoding that relied on unique molecular identifiers. The public reads were reprocessed in TCRdb via fastp at Q25 and MiXCR, keeping in-frame beta chains. Rows are combined by CDR3 protein, so each entry shows the most common genes and DNA. Here the sample has nearly 350,000 distinct CDR3 sequences; around 15% occur a single time. The ten largest clones take up approximately 38% of the sample. The treatment or condition label here, explained by the study, means: allogeneic hematopoietic cell transplantation with graft depleted of TCRalphabeta T cells and CD19 B cells. Transplant recipients were children who received TCRalphabeta/CD19-depleted allogeneic hematopoietic cell grafts. Of note for this clonotype: The antigen it recognizes is unknown. There are no base qualities to consult, and no much larger clone falls within one base.

There are 20 amino acids in the CDR3, from cysteine to phenylalanine inclusive. Only the CDR3 DNA is retained, 60 bases long and in frame from the first base. Trimmed from V: 2 bases; trimmed from J: 1 base; junction bases lacking a gene match: 14. The germline V gene sets CDR1 to SGHAT and CDR2 to FQNNGV. What the work shows at the level of the full study, not this receptor alone: The high TCRbeta diversity at day 60 in some patients was ascribed to recipient T cells and intrathymic progenitors that had survived conditioning. The frequencies of hyperexpanded clones fell over the following months, and after one year, T-cell counts and TCRbeta diversity were mostly attributed to newly produced T cells. About two months after transplant, the apparently early recovery of alphabetaT-cell counts reportedly depended on just several hundred clones that had expanded rapidly and came from non-depleted graft cells.

The receptor chain draws on TRBV11-2 and TRBJ2-6; the junction holds 7 bases that match TRBD1. This sequence originates from a male patient aged 2 to 10 who had a stem cell transplant for acute lymphoblastic leukemia, so the T cells may come from the graft donor. This specimen consisted of PBMCs, mostly from graft donor cells, obtained 360 days after TCRalphabeta/CD19-depleted stem cell transplant. The CDR3 protein: CASSLFLSPGTASGANVLTF. In nucleotide form, the sequence is TGTGCCAGCAGCTTATTCCTCTCCCCAGGGACAGCTTCTGGGGCCAACGTCCTGACTTTC. Reference TRBV11-2 and TRBJ2-6 genes cover what lies past the CDR3, so the full variable domain is EAGVAQSPRYKIIEKRQSVAFWCNPISGHATLYWYQQILGQGPKLLIQFQNNGVVDDSQLPKDRFSAERLKGVDSTLKIQPAKLEDSAVYLCASSLFLSPGTASGANVLTFGAGSRLTVL.